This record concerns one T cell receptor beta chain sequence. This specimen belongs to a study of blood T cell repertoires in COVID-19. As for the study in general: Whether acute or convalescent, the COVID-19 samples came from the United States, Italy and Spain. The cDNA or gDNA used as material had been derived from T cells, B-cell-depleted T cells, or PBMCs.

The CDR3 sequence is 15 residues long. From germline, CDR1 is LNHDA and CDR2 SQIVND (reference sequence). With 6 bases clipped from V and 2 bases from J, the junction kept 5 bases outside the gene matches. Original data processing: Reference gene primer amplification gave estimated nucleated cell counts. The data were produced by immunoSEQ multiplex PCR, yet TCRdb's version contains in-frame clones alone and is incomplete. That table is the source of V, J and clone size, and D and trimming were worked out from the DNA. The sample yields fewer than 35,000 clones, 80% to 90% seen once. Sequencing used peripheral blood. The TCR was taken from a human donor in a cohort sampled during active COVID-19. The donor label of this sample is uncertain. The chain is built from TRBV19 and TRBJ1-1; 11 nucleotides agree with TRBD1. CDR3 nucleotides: TGTGCCAGTAGGGACAGGGGGCGCGGAAACACTGAAGCTTTCTTT. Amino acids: CASRDRGRGNTEAFF.